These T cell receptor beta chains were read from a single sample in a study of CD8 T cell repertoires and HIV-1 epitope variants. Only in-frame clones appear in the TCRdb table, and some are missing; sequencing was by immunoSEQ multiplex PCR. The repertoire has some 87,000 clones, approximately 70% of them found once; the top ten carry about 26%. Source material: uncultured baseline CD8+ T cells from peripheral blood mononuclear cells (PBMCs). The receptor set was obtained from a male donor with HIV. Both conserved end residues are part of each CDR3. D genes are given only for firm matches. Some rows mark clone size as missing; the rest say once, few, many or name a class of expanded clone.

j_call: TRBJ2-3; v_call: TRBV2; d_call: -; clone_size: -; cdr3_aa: CASRRRQASTDTQYF; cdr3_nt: TGTGCCAGCAGGAGAAGACAGGCCAGCACAGATACGCAGTATTTT
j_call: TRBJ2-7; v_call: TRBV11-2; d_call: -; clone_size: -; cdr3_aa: CASSLEGAREQYF; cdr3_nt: TGTGCCAGCAGCTTAGAAGGGGCGCGAGAGCAGTACTTC
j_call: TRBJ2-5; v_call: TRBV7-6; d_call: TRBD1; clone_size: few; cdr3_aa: CASSAWDRGETQYF; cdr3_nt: TGTGCCAGCAGCGCTTGGGACAGGGGAGAGACCCAGTACTTC
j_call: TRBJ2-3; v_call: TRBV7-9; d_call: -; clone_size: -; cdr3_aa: CASSLTDTQYF; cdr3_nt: TGTGCCAGCAGCCTCACAGATACGCAGTATTTT
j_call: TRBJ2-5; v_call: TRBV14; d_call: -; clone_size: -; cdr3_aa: CASSQVLGGQGTQYF; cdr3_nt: TGTGCCAGCAGCCAAGTCCTGGGGGGACAAGGAACCCAGTACTTC
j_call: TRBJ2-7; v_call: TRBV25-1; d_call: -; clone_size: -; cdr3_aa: CASSDWPNEQYF; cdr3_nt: TGTGCCAGCAGTGATTGGCCGAACGAGCAGTACTTC
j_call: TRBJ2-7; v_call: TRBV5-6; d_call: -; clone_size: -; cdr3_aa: CASSRWGGKEKANEQYF; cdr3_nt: TGTGCCAGCAGCCGGTGGGGCGGTAAGGAGAAGGCGAACGAGCAGTACTTC
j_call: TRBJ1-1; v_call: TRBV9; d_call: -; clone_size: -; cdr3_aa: CASSVVGTGNTEAFF; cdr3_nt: TGTGCCAGCAGCGTAGTAGGAACTGGGAACACTGAAGCTTTCTTT
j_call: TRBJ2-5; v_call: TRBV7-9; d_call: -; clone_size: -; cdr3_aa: CASSYGGLQETQYF; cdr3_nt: TGTGCCAGCAGCTACGGGGGACTCCAAGAGACCCAGTACTTC
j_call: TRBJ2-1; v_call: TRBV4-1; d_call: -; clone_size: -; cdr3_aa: CASSHPPSLMSNEQFF; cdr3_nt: TGCGCCAGCAGCCACCCTCCTAGCTTAATGTCCAATGAGCAGTTCTTC
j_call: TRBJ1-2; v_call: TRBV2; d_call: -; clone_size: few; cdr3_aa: CASSELVEGYTF; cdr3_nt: TGTGCCAGCAGTGAACTGGTCGAGGGCTACACCTTC